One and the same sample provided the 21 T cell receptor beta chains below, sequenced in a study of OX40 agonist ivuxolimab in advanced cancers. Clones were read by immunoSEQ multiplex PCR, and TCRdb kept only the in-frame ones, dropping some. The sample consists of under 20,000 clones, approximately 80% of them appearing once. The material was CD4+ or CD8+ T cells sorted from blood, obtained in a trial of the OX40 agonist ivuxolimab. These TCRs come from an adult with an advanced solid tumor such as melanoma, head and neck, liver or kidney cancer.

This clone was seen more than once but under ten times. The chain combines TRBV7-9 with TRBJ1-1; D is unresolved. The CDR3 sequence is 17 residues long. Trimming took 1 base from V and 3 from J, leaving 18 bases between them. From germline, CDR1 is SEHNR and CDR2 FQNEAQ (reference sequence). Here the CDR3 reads CASSLGSREGLHTEAFF. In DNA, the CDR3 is TGTGCCAGCAGCTTAGGATCCCGGGAAGGGTTGCACACTGAAGCTTTCTTT.

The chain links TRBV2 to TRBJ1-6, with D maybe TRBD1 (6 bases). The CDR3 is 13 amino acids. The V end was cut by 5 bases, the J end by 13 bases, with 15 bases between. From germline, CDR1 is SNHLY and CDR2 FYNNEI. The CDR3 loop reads CASSRRNRDPLHF. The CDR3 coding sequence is TGTGCCAGCAGTCGCAGAAACAGGGACCCCCTCCACTTT.

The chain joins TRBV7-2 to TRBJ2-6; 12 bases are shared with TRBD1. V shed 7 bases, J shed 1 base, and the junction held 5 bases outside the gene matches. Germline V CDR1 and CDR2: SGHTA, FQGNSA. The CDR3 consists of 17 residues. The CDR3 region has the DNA TGTGCCAGCATCCCGGGACAGGGGGCTTCTGGGGCCAACGTCCTGACTTTC. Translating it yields CASIPGQGASGANVLTF.

The CDR3 region is CASSPVTGSGNTIYF. DNA of the CDR3: TGTGCCAGCTCACCCGTTACAGGGTCTGGAAACACCATATATTTT. The chain has TRBV18 and TRBJ1-3; a weak D match, TRBD1 (6 bases). The CDR3 contains 15 residues. V was cut by 3 bases and J by 1 base, with 10 bases left in between. Germline V gene sequence: CDR1 KGHSH, CDR2 LQKENI.

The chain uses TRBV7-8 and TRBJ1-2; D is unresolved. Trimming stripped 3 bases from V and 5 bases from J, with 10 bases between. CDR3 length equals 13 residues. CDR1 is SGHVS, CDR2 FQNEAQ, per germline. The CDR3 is CASSFDIRYGYTF. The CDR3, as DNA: TGTGCCAGCAGCTTTGACATCCGGTATGGCTACACCTTC.

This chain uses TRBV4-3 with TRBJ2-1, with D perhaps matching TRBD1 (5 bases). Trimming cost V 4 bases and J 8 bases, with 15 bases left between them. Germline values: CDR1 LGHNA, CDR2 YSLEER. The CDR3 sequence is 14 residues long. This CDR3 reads CASSPRTHGDEQFF. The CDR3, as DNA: TGCGCCAGCAGCCCCCGGACACACGGCGATGAGCAGTTCTTC.

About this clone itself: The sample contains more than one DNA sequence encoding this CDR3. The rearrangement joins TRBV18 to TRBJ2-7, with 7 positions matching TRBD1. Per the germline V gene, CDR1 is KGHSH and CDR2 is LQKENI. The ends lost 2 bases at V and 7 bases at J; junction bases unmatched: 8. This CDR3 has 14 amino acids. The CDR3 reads CASSPTDRVREQYF. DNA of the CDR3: TGTGCCAGCTCACCAACTGACAGGGTGAGAGAGCAGTACTTC.

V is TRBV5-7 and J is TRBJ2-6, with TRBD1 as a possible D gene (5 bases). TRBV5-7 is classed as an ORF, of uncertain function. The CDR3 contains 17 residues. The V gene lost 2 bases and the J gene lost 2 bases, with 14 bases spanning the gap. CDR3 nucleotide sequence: TGTGCCAGCAGCTTTCCGGCAGGGTGTCCTGGGGCCAACGTCCTGACTTTC. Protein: CASSFPAGCPGANVLTF.

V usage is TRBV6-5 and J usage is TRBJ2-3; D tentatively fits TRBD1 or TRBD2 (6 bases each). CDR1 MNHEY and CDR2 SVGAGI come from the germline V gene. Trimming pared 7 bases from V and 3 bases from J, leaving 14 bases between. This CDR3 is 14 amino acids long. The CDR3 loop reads CASTKGGSTDTQYF. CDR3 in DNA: TGTGCCAGCACCAAAGGGGGGAGTACAGATACGCAGTATTTT.

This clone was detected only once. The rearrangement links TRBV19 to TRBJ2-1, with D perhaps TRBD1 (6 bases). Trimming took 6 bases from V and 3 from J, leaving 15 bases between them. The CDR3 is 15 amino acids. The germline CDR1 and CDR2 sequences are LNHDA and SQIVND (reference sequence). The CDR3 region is CASSPQGVSYNEQFF. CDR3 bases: TGTGCCAGTAGCCCACAGGGAGTCAGCTACAATGAGCAGTTCTTC.

The DNA of the CDR3 is TGTGCCAGCAGTGGACAGGGGGCGGGTTTCTTT. Its protein is CASSGQGAGFF. The V call is TRBV6-5, the J call TRBJ1-1; 11 nucleotides align to TRBD1. The CDR3 has 11 amino acids. V shed 5 bases and J 13 bases; nucleotides not matched to a gene: 3. In germline, CDR1 is MNHEY, CDR2 SVGAGI.

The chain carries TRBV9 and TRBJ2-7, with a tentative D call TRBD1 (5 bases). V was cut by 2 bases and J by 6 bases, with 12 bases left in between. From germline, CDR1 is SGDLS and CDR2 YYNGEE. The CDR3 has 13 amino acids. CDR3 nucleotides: TGTGCCAGCAGCGTCAACTTTAGGGGCGAGCAGTACTTC. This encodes CASSVNFRGEQYF.

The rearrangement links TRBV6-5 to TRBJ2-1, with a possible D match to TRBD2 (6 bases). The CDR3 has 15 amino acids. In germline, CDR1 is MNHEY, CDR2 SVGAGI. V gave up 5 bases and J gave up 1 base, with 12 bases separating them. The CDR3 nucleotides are TGTGCCAGCAGTGCACGGACTATTTCCTACAATGAGCAGTTCTTC. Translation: CASSARTISYNEQFF.

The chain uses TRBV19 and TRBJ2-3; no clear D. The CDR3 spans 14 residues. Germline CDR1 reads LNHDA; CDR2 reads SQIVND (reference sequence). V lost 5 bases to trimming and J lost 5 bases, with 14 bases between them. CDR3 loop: CASSAGFMEDTQYF. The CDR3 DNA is TGTGCCAGTAGTGCTGGGTTTATGGAAGATACGCAGTATTTT. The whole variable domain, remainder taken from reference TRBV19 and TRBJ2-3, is DGGITQSPKYLFRKEGQNVTLSCEQNLNHDAMYWYRQDPGQGLRLIYYSQIVNDFQKGDIAEGYSVSREKKESFPLTVTSAQKNPTAFYLCASSAGFMEDTQYFGPGTRLTVL.

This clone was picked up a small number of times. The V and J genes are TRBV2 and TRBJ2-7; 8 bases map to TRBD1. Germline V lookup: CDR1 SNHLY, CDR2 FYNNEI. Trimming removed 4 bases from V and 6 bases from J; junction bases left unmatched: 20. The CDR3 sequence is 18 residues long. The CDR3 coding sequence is TGTGCCAGCAGTGCAACCGCCGGGACAGGACCTGCGGCGGGCGAGCAGTACTTC. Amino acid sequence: CASSATAGTGPAAGEQYF.

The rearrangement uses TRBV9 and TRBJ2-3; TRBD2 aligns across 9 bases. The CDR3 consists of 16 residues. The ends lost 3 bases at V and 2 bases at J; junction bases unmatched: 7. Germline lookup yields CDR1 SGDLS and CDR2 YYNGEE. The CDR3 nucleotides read TGTGCCAGCAGCGAGTATAGCGGGAGCCCCACAGATACGCAGTATTTT. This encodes CASSEYSGSPTDTQYF.

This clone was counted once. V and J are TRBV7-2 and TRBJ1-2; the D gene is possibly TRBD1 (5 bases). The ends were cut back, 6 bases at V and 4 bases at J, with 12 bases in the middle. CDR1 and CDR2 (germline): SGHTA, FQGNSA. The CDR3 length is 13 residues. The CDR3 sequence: CASSSRGVYGYTF. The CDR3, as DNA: TGTGCCAGCAGTTCCCGGGGGGTCTATGGCTACACCTTC.

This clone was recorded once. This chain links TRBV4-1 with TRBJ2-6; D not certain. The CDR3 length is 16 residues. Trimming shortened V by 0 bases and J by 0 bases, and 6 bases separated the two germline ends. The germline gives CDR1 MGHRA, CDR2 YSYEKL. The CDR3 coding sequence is TGCGCCAGCAGCCAAGAAGGTAGCTCTGGGGCCAACGTCCTGACTTTC. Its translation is CASSQEGSSGANVLTF.

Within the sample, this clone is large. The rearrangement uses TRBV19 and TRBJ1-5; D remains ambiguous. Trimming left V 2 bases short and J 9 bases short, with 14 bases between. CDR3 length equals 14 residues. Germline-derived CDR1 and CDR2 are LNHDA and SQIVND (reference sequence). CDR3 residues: CASSIPPPGRPQHF. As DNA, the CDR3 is TGTGCCAGTAGTATACCTCCTCCGGGGAGGCCCCAGCATTTT.

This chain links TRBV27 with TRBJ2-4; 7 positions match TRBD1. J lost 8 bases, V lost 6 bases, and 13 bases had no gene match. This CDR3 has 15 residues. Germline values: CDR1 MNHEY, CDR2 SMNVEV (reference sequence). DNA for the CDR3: TGTGCCAGCAGGACCTCAAGGGGGCTTGCATACATTCAGTACTTC. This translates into CASRTSRGLAYIQYF.

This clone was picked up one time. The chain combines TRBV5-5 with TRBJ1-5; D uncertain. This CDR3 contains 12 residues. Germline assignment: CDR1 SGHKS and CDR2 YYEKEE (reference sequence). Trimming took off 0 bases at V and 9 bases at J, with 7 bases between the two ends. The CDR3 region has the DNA TGTGCCAGCAGCTTGGTTGACGGGCCCCAGCATTTT. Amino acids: CASSLVDGPQHF.